The 19 T cell receptor beta chains listed next were all sequenced from one sample in a study of shared clonotypes between healthy human individuals. Terminally differentiated effector memory CD45RA+ cells were excluded from the naive CD8 cells, which were CD45RO-negative and positively selected for CCR7. Only in-frame clones appear in the TCRdb table, and some are missing; sequencing was by immunoSEQ multiplex PCR. Among around 640,000 clones listed, roughly 95% were seen once. Sequencing was performed on naive CD8+ T cells sorted from blood. All receptors come from a woman aged 25 to 39 in good health.

The rearrangement joins TRBV2 to TRBJ1-1, with TRBD1 matching over 8 bases. Germline V gene data show CDR1 as SNHLY and CDR2 as FYNNEI. The CDR3 consists of 16 residues. Trimming took 5 bases from V and 1 from J; bases not matched to a gene: 9. The CDR3 coding sequence is TGTGCCAGCAGTCCTACCCGGACAGGGACGAACACTGAAGCTTTCTTT. Protein: CASSPTRTGTNTEAFF.

The V call is TRBV19, the J call TRBJ2-7, with TRBD2 identical over 7 bases. Losses at the gene ends were 5 bases for V and 2 bases for J; bases not matched to a gene: 3. CDR1 is LNHDA, CDR2 SQIVND, per germline (reference sequence). The CDR3 loop spans 13 amino acids. CDR3 protein: CASSYAGAYEQYF. In DNA form, the CDR3 reads TGTGCCAGTAGTTATGCGGGAGCCTACGAGCAGTACTTC.

The chain employs TRBV2 and TRBJ2-7; unclear D gene. CDR1 and CDR2 from the germline V gene are SNHLY and FYNNEI. CDR3 length: 14 amino acids. V lost 3 bases, J lost 2 bases, and 11 bases lay in between. CDR3 DNA: TGTGCCAGCAGTGATCGGACGGATACCTACGAGCAGTACTTC. Protein sequence: CASSDRTDTYEQYF.

The gene calls are TRBV7-8 and TRBJ2-7, with a tentative D call TRBD2 (5 bases). The germline V gene has CDR1 SGHVS and CDR2 FQNEAQ. V gave up 1 base and J gave up 3 bases, with 10 bases separating them. This CDR3 has 14 amino acids. The CDR3 DNA is TGTGCCAGCAGCTTAGGGGCGGGCGGCTACGAGCAGTACTTC. Translating it yields CASSLGAGGYEQYF. Based on the CDR3 plus reference TRBV7-8 and TRBJ2-7, the full variable domain is GAGVSQSPRYKVAKRGQDVALRCDPISGHVSLFWYQQALGQGPEFLTYFQNEAQLDKSGLPSDRFFAERPEGSVSTLKIQRTQQEDSAVYLCASSLGAGGYEQYFGPGTRLTVT.

The chain recombines TRBV10-2 with TRBJ2-3; TRBD1 agrees at 7 bases. Unmatched junction bases numbered 4, after V lost 4 bases and J lost 3 bases. Germline-derived CDR1 and CDR2 are WSHSY and SAAADI. This CDR3 spans 14 amino acids. CDR3 nucleotides: TGCGCCAGCAGTGTTTCCAGGGGGACAGATACGCAGTATTTT. This codes for CASSVSRGTDTQYF.

V usage is TRBV10-1 and J usage is TRBJ2-3; D might be TRBD2 (6 bases). Deletions cut 4 bases from V and 1 base from J, with 12 bases between. The length of the CDR3 is 15 residues. Germline lookup yields CDR1 WNHNN and CDR2 SYGVQD (reference sequence). The CDR3 loop is CASSVGASGTDTQYF. CDR3 DNA sequence: TGCGCCAGCAGTGTTGGGGCTAGCGGCACAGATACGCAGTATTTT.

This rearrangement joins TRBV28 to TRBJ2-2, with D perhaps matching TRBD1 (5 bases). The germline gives CDR1 MDHEN, CDR2 SYDVKM. This CDR3 is built from 16 residues. The V and J ends lost 1 base and 5 bases respectively, with 14 bases between them. CDR3 nucleotide sequence: TGTGCCAGCAGTTTATTACCAGGGAAGGGAACCGGGGAGCTGTTTTTT. Its translation is CASSLLPGKGTGELFF.

V and J are TRBV6-1 and TRBJ1-1, with D hard to call. V was cut by 1 base and J by 1 base, with 16 bases left in between. This CDR3 is built from 17 residues. In germline, CDR1 is MNHNS, CDR2 SASEGT. CDR3 nucleotides: TGTGCCAGCAGTGAAGGGGAGGGTATGTTAAAGAACACTGAAGCTTTCTTT. It specifies CASSEGEGMLKNTEAFF.

This chain connects TRBV27 to TRBJ1-2; possible D gene TRBD1, 5 bases. V was cut by 3 bases and J by 7 bases, with 15 bases left in between. Germline lookup yields CDR1 MNHEY and CDR2 SMNVEV (reference sequence). The CDR3 is made up of 14 amino acids. In nucleotides, the CDR3 is TGTGCCAGCAGTTTGGTGGGTGCGGGGGTTGGCTACACCTTC. Protein: CASSLVGAGVGYTF.

The V and J genes are TRBV7-9 and TRBJ2-3; TRBD2 agrees at 12 bases. Germline-derived CDR1 and CDR2 are SEHNR and FQNEAQ (reference sequence). The CDR3 is 17 amino acids. Trimming removed 5 bases from V and 7 bases from J; junction bases left unmatched: 13. This CDR3 is CASSRNRLAGVGYTQYF. Here the CDR3 DNA reads TGTGCCAGCAGCCGAAACAGACTAGCGGGAGTAGGATATACGCAGTATTTT.

The chain has TRBV5-6 and TRBJ2-6, with D possibly matching TRBD1 (6 bases). Trimming left V 7 bases short and J 0 bases short, with 8 bases between. Germline V gene lookup returns CDR1 SGHDT and CDR2 YYEEEE. The CDR3 loop spans 14 amino acids. Written as DNA, the CDR3 is TGTGCCAGCGAGACAGGCTCTGGGGCCAACGTCCTGACTTTC. This encodes CASETGSGANVLTF.

The chain is built from TRBV9 and TRBJ2-5; 11 positions match TRBD2. Losses at the gene ends were 4 bases for V and 1 base for J; bases not matched to a gene: 6. CDR3 length: 16 residues. The germline V gene has CDR1 SGDLS and CDR2 YYNGEE. The CDR3 sequence: CASSPRLAGFQETQYF. The DNA of the CDR3 is TGTGCCAGCAGCCCTCGACTAGCGGGATTCCAAGAGACCCAGTACTTC.

The CDR3 sequence: CASSLSYSGLNEQFF. CDR3 coding DNA: TGTGCCAGCAGTTTATCGTACTCAGGGCTCAATGAGCAGTTCTTC. The chain is built from TRBV27 and TRBJ2-1, with D possibly being TRBD1 (5 bases). Germline values: CDR1 MNHEY, CDR2 SMNVEV (reference sequence). Trimming stripped 0 bases from V and 6 bases from J, with 12 bases between. This CDR3 is built from 15 residues.

The chain uses TRBV4-2 and TRBJ1-6; D may be TRBD1 (6 bases). Germline lookup yields CDR1 LGHNA and CDR2 YNFKEQ. The V end lost 0 bases, the J end lost 0 bases, and 9 bases lay between the germline ends. The CDR3 has 17 amino acids. CDR3 nucleotide sequence: TGTGCCAGCAGCCAAGAACAGGGAAGCTCCTATAATTCACCCCTCCACTTT. Its protein is CASSQEQGSSYNSPLHF.

The rearrangement links TRBV7-6 to TRBJ2-2; D possibly corresponds to TRBD1 (6 bases). Trimming removed 1 base at V and 1 base at J, with 10 bases between. Germline CDR1 SGHVS, CDR2 FNYEAQ. The CDR3 covers 16 residues. Written as DNA, the CDR3 is TGTGCCAGCAGCTTAGAGGGACAAAGGAACACCGGGGAGCTGTTTTTT. This translates into CASSLEGQRNTGELFF. The full variable domain, completed using reference TRBV7-6 and TRBJ2-2, is GAGVSQSPRYKVTKRGQDVALRCDPISGHVSLYWYRQALGQGPEFLTYFNYEAQQDKSGLPNDRFSAERPEGSISTLTIQRTEQRDSAMYRCASSLEGQRNTGELFFGEGSRLTVL.

This clone was seen just once. V is TRBV7-9 and J is TRBJ1-1, with D tentatively TRBD1 (5 bases). The germline V gene has CDR1 SEHNR and CDR2 FQNEAQ (reference sequence). The CDR3 contains 15 residues. Trimming removed 7 bases at V and 4 bases at J, with 19 bases between. The CDR3 loop is CASTQNRDGGTEAFF. The CDR3 DNA is TGTGCCAGCACCCAGAACCGGGACGGTGGCACTGAAGCTTTCTTT. The full variable domain, in which reference TRBV7-9 and TRBJ1-1 provide the parts outside the CDR3, is DTGVSQNPRHKITKRGQNVTFRCDPISEHNRLYWYRQTLGQGPEFLTYFQNEAQLEKSRLLSDRFSAERPKGSFSTLEIQRTEQGDSAMYLCASTQNRDGGTEAFFGQGTRLTVV.

This chain joins TRBV6-1 and TRBJ1-4, with TRBD1 matching 8 bases. Trimming cost V 2 bases and J 5 bases; bases outside gene matches: 7. The CDR3 totals 16 residues. Germline-derived CDR1 and CDR2 are MNHNS and SASEGT. The DNA for the CDR3 is TGTGCCAGCAGTGAAACCCGGACAGGGACAAATGAAAAACTGTTTTTT. Translating gives CASSETRTGTNEKLFF.

The rearrangement links TRBV11-2 to TRBJ2-5, with a weak D call TRBD1 (5 bases). The length of the CDR3 is 16 residues. Germline V gene sequence: CDR1 SGHAT, CDR2 FQNNGV. Trimming left V 1 base short and J 3 bases short, with 15 bases between. The CDR3 DNA follows: TGTGCCAGCAGCTTAGGGGGATGGGGCAGAGAAGAGACCCAGTACTTC. It codes for CASSLGGWGREETQYF.

The genes are TRBV9 and TRBJ2-7; D call uncertain. Trimming left V 3 bases short and J 4 bases short, with 5 bases between. In germline, CDR1 is SGDLS, CDR2 YYNGEE. The CDR3 is made up of 11 amino acids. The CDR3 protein is CASSDQYEQYF. The CDR3 coding sequence is TGTGCCAGCAGCGATCAATACGAGCAGTACTTC.